What follows describes a single T cell receptor beta chain. The data derive from a study of blood T cell repertoires in COVID-19. Across the study: COVID-19 samples from acute and convalescent phases originated in the United States, Italy and Spain. T cells, B-cell-depleted T cells, or PBMCs supplied cDNA or gDNA.

Methods used by the authors: Reference gene primer amplification in the assay estimated nucleated cell counts. Data came from immunoSEQ multiplex PCR; TCRdb stores just in-frame clones and leaves some out. That table supplies the V and J calls and clone size; D and trimming were determined from the DNA. The table has 65,000 or so clones, approximately 75% seen once. The TCR comes from a man at least 80 years old with acute or convalescent COVID-19. The material sequenced was peripheral blood.

The CDR3 region is CATPTGGGALQSGELFF. The CDR3 DNA sequence: TGTGCCACCCCGACTGGCGGGGGGGCCCTTCAATCCGGGGAGCTGTTTTTT. This chain joins TRBV15 and TRBJ2-2; TRBD2 matches at 9 bases. The germline V gene encodes CDR1 LNHNV and CDR2 YYDKDF (reference sequence). This CDR3 has 17 amino acids. V gave up 8 bases and J gave up 6 bases; unmatched junction bases: 16.